A single TCR beta chain is shown here with its context. This sample was included in a study of cytomegalovirus exposure and HLA in healthy donors. Use of 60 Vbeta and 13 Jbeta primers characterized the PCR. Profiled with immunoSEQ multiplex PCR; TCRdb holds only in-frame clones, not every one. The top ten hold about 2% of the sample, which has about 160,000 clones, roughly 81% seen once. The V gene's germline CDR1 is KGHSH and CDR2 LQKENI. V was clipped by 0 bases and J by 5 bases, with 16 bases between them. The CDR3 sequence is 16 residues long. V gene TRBV18 combines with J gene TRBJ2-5, with D unresolved. The clonotype originates from a man aged 18 to 35 in good health and CMV-seropositive. The sample consisted of PBMCs. The DNA of the CDR3 is TGTGCCAGCTCACCACCTGCCGGAGTTCAATGGGAGACCCAGTACTTC. Encoded protein: CASSPPAGVQWETQYF.